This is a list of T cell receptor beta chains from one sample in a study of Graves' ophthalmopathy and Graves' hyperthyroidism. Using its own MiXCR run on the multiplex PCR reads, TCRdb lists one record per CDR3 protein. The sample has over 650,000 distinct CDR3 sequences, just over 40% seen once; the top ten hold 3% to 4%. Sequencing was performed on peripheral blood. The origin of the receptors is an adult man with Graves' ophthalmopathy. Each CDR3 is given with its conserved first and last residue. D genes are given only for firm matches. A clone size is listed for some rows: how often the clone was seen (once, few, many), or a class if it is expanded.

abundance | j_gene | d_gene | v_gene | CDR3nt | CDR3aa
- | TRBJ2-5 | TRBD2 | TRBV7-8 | TGTGCCAGCAGCCCCGCCGTCGGTAGCGGGGGACCTATGGGGGAGACCCAGTACTTC | CASSPAVGSGGPMGETQYF
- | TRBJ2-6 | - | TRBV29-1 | TGCAGCGTTGTTCAGGACGAGGCCGCTGAAGCTTTC | CSVVQDEAAEAF
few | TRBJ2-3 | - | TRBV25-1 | TGTGCCAGCAGTGAATTGGGTGGAGGGGGAGTAACAGATACGCAGTATTTT | CASSELGGGGVTDTQYF
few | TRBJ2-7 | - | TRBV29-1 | TGCAGCTTGTCAAGCTCCTACGAGCAGTACTTC | CSLSSSYEQYF
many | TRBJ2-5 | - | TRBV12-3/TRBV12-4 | TGTGCCAGCAGTTTAGCCGGACAGAACCAAGAGACCCAGTACTTC | CASSLAGQNQETQYF
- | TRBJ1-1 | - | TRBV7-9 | TGTGCCAGCAGCTTTCAGGGGTTCCTCCACACTGAAGCTTTCTTT | CASSFQGFLHTEAFF
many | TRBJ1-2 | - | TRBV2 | TGTGCCAGCAGAACGCCGGGGGACAATTTAGGCTACACCTTC | CASRTPGDNLGYTF
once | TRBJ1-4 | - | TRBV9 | TGTGCCAGCAGCCAAGAAGGAGTAGGGGGAAAACTGTTTTTT | CASSQEGVGGKLFF
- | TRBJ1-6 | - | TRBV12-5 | TGTGCTAGTGGTTTGGCAACAGGGCCTGGGAGGTTTGATTCACCCCTCCACTTT | CASGLATGPGRFDSPLHF
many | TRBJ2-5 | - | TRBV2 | TGTGCCAGCGGGGAGGGGGGCCCTGGACTTGCGAAAGAGACCCAGTACTTC | CASGEGGPGLAKETQYF
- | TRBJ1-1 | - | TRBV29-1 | TGCAGCGTTGAAAGGGGAGGGGCTTTCTTT | CSVERGGAFF
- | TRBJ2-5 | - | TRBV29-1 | TGCAGCGTTGCAGCTGTGGGAGGCAATGAGACCCAGTACTTC | CSVAAVGGNETQYF